The sequence of this T cell receptor (beta chain) was determined in a study of regulatory T cells in long-lasting Graves disease. At the level of the study: Graves' patients, newly diagnosed, had taken antithyroid drugs under 3 months.

Arm-PCR with iRepertoire HTBI primers amplified the CDR3 regions for these TCR beta libraries. Via MiXCR, TCRdb re-called the multiplex PCR reads, giving one row per CDR3 protein. The sample yields some 220,000 distinct CDR3 sequences, roughly 20% seen once. This clonotype has at least ten counts. The germline CDR1 and CDR2 sequences are MNHNS and SASEGT. Germline trimming cut 3 bases from V and 8 bases from J; bases unmatched to any gene: 8. The CDR3 is made up of 14 amino acids. As for time point: newly diagnosed GD, antithyroid drugs for less than 3 months. There was RNA extracted from PBMCs, and the TCR library was made from it. These data were also reused for a study on T cells in Graves' hyperthyroidism and ophthalmopathy. That paper adds: Researchers found most expanded thyroid clonotypes above 0.001 in blood as well.

This TCR was sampled from a woman younger than 45 with Graves disease. The sequenced sample was peripheral blood mononuclear cells (PBMCs), obtained at new diagnosis, from a patient treated with antithyroid drugs. The rearrangement joins TRBV6-1 to TRBJ1-1, with 8 bases that match TRBD1. In DNA, the CDR3 is TGTGCCAGCAGTGACCGGGACAGGATCCCCGAAGCTTTCTTT. Translation: CASSDRDRIPEAFF.